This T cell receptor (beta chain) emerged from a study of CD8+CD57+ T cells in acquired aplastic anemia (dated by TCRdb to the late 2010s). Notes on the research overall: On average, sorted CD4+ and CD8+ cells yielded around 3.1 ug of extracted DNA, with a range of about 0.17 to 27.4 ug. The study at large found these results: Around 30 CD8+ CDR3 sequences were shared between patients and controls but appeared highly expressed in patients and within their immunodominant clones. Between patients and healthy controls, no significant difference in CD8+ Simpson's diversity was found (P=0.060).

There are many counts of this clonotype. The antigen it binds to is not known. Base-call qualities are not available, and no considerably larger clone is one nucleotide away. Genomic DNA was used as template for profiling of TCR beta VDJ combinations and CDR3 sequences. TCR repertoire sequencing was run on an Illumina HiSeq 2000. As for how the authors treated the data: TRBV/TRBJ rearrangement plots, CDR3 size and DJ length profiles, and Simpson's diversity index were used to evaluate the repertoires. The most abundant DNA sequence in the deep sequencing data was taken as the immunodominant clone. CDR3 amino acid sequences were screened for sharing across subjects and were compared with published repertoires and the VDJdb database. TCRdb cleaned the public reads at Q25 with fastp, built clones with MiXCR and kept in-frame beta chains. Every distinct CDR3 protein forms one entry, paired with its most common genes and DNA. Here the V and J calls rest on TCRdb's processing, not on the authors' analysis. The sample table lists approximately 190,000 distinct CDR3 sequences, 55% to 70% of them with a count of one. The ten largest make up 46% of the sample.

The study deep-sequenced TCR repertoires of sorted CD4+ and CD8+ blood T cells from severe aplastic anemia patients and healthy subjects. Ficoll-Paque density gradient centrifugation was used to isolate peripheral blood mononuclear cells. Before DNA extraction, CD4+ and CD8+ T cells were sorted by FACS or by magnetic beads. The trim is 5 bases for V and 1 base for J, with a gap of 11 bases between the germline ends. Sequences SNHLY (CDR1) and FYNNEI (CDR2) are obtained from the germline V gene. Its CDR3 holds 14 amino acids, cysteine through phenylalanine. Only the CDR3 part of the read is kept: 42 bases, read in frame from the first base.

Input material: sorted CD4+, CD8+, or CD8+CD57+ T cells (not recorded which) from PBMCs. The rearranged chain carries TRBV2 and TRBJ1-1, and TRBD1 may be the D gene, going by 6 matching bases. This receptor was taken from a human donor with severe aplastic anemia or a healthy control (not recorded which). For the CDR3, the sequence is CASSPQGPNTEAFF. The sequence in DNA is TGTGCCAGCAGTCCCCAGGGGCCGAACACTGAAGCTTTCTTT.